Described below is a single T cell receptor beta chain sequence and its context. Its recognized antigen is unknown. Qualities for individual bases were not recorded, and no much larger clone is one base off. Library preparation was by 5' RACE. TCRdb names Illumina HiSeq 2500 as the instrument used. The second PCR ran for roughly 7 to 12 cycles and used a J-beta primer mix along with a sample-barcoded 5' primer. A unique molecular identifier was introduced onto each TCR beta cDNA molecule by a template-switch 5' adaptor carrying 12 random nucleotides. Each sample yielded at least 2.5 million CDR3-containing paired-end reads. All of the RNA was converted into first-strand cDNA using the Mint cDNA synthesis kit, with a TRBC-specific oligonucleotide serving as the primer. All cDNA was treated with uracil-DNA glycosylase and then went through a first 18-cycle PCR with the universal primers M1SS and BC2_uni_R. The study's own analysis went as follows. Each sample was normalized by randomly selecting 1 million high-quality reads, each carrying a distinct molecular identifier. Reads sharing molecular identifiers were discarded rather than binned into consensus sequences. MiTCR, run with a Q25 quality threshold and the strictest error-elimination algorithm, handled CDR3 identification, clonotype clustering and error correction. A nonparametric unseen species model with Euler transformation was used to estimate lower-bound total TCR beta diversity. Starting from the raw public reads, TCRdb applied fastp trimming at Q25, assembled clones with MiXCR and retained in-frame beta chains. Under each unique CDR3 protein, matching rows form one entry showing the most common genes and DNA. Here the V and J calls rest on TCRdb's processing, not on the authors' analysis. The sample contains 850,000 to 1,000,000 distinct CDR3 sequences, roughly 50% of them found a single time. About a fifth of the sample is in the top ten clones.

The CDR3 covers 15 residues, taking in both the cysteine and the phenylalanine. Only the CDR3 portion is preserved as DNA: 45 bases, with reading frame beginning at the first base. V is shortened by 7 bases, J by 6 bases, and the region joining them spans 19 bases. CDR1 and CDR2, per the germline V gene, are MDHEN and SYDVKM. The donors were some 39 Caucasian individuals from Russia, aged 6 to 90 years, who were systemically healthy. Around 10 milliliters of peripheral blood were collected from each donor into EDTA-treated Vacutainer tubes. PBMCs were isolated by Ficoll-Paque density-gradient centrifugation, with at least 6 million obtained per sample. Total RNA was extracted from PBMCs with Trizol reagent, with at least 6 micrograms obtained per sample. For every donor, an aliquot of PBMCs went through flow cytometry to measure the percentages of naive CD45RAhigh/CD27high T cells. The sample comes from a study of blood T cells in healthy people across ages (dated by TCRdb to the mid-2010s). At the level of the whole study: In model experiments, template switching captured roughly one uniquely barcoded TCR beta cDNA molecule for every two T cells. Age-related changes in TCR beta repertoire diversity were measured in the study by deep sequencing normalized with unique cDNA molecular identifiers. Four age groups were formed from the donors: young (average around 15 years), middle-aged (approximately 41), aged (approximately 60) and long-lived (around 80). To avoid experimental bias, donors of different ages were spread randomly across the sequencing lanes. Using the same blood draw, the study looked at two additional independent replicas of 1 million unique cDNA reads for two donors, one aged 18 to 29 and the other aged 80 or older. The study at large found these results: Total diversity estimates from one million sequenced T cells were considered lower bounds and underestimates. A strong correlation was found between observed TCR beta diversity and the percentage of naive T cells measured by flow cytometry. Observed TCR beta diversity per million T cells fell roughly linearly with age, and a significant reduction was already apparent by age around 40. The long-lived group showed more naive CD4+ T cells, fewer expanded clones and increased TCR diversity than the aged group, suggesting age selection. Because donor CMV infection status was unknown, age-related changes in expanded clonotypes were potentially confounded. Conclusive comparison of naive and antigen-experienced compartments was prevented by the profiling of bulk unsorted PBMCs.

This sequence uses TRBV28 and TRBJ1-5; a weak D assignment points to TRBD1 (5 bases agree). This receptor was obtained from a woman aged 55-75 years in good health. Sequenced material: blood. The CDR3 is CASTLAGSLGQPQHF. The sequenced DNA is TGTGCCAGCACCCTGGCAGGGTCCCTCGGTCAGCCCCAGCATTTT. This CDR3, with the reference TRBV28 and TRBJ1-5 proteins standing in past its ends, gives the full variable domain DVKVTQSSRYLVKRTGEKVFLECVQDMDHENMFWYRQDPGLGLRLIYFSYDVKMKEKGDIPEGYSVSREKKERFSLILESASTNQTSMYLCASTLAGSLGQPQHFGDGTRLSIL.